This record concerns one T cell receptor beta chain sequence. The data derive from a study of blood T cell repertoires in COVID-19. On the study more broadly: Material from acute and convalescent COVID-19 was sourced from the United States, Italy and Spain. PBMCs, B-cell-depleted T cells, or T cells were the source of the cDNA or gDNA that made up the material.

Germline V gives CDR1 MNHEY, CDR2 SMNVEV (reference sequence). V was pared by 0 bases and J by 0 bases, with 15 bases between. The CDR3 runs to 19 residues. Authors' data handling: From reference gene primer amplification, estimates of nucleated cell counts were derived. Profiled with immunoSEQ multiplex PCR; TCRdb holds only in-frame clones, not every one. Clonal size and the V and J genes are those of that table, whereas D and trimming came from the DNA. The sample consists of under 200,000 clones, around nine tenths of them appearing once. V gene TRBV27 combines with J gene TRBJ2-6; perhaps TRBD2 as D (6 bases). This TCR came from a man between 18 and 35 years old with active or convalescent COVID-19. The sample was peripheral blood. This chain's CDR3 is CASSLSVRGITSGANVLTF. DNA for the CDR3: TGTGCCAGCAGTTTATCGGTCCGGGGGATCACCTCTGGGGCCAACGTCCTGACTTTC.